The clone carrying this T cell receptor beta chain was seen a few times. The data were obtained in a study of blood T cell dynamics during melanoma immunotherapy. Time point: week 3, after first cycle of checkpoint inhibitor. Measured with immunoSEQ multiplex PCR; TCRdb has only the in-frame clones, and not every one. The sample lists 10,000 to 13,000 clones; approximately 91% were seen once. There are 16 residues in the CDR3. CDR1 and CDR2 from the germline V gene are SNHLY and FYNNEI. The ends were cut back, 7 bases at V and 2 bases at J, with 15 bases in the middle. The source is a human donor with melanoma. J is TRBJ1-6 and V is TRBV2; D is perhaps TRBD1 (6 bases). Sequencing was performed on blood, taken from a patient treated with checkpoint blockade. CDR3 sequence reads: CASTLYQGTYNSPLHF. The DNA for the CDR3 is TGTGCCAGCACCCTCTACCAGGGGACCTATAATTCACCCCTCCACTTT.